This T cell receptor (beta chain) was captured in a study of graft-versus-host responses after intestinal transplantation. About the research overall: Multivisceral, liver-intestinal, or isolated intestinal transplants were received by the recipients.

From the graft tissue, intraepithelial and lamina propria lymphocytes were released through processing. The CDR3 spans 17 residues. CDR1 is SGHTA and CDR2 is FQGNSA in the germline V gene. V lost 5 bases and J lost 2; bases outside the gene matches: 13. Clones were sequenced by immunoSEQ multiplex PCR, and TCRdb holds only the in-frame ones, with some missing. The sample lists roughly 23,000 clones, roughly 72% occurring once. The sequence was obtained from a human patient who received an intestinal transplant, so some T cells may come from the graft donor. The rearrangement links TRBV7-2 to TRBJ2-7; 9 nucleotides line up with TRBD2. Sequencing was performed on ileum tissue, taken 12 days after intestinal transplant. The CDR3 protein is CASSPRVAGVFPYEQYF. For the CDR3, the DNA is TGTGCCAGCAGCCCACGGGTAGCGGGAGTGTTCCCCTACGAGCAGTACTTC.